This TCR beta chain was sequenced for a study of T cell repertoires in cytomegalovirus infection. TCRdb re-derived calls from the reads in MiXCR, one entry per CDR3 protein. In the table there are about 240,000 distinct CDR3 sequences, around 6.6% of which are singletons. The CDR3 contains 16 residues. Germline CDR1 and CDR2: SQVTM and ANQGSEA. Trimming removed 3 bases from V and 2 bases from J, with 20 bases in between. This clonotype was observed at least ten times. The chain has TRBV29-1 and TRBJ2-7; D is undetermined. Specimen: PBMCs. This TCR was sampled from a human donor in good health (CMV status not recorded). Some clones in this sample may be carry-over from other donors' samples. This CDR3 reads CSVDVFRGSYTYEQYF. CDR3 nucleotides: TGCAGCGTTGACGTTTTCCGTGGCAGTTACACCTACGAGCAGTACTTC.